The 24 T cell receptor beta chains given below trace back to one sample, sequenced in a study of T-cell memory formation after mild COVID-19. TCRdb analysed the 5' RACE reads with MiXCR anew, one entry per CDR3 protein. Counted here are about 320,000 distinct CDR3 sequences, approximately 14% occurring once; the ten biggest clones make up about 21%. Sequencing was done on a sample of PBMCs or a T cell subset sorted from them (not recorded which). The receptors were gathered from a man between 18 and 29 years old who had mild COVID-19 (a few samples of this study predate the infection). Cell type and time point are not known.

This chain joins TRBV6-2 or TRBV6-3 and TRBJ2-7, with 9 positions matching TRBD1. Germline CDR1 and CDR2: MNHEY and SVGEGT. V lost 5 bases and J lost 7; bases outside the gene matches: 3. The CDR3 is 12 residues long. In DNA form, the CDR3 reads TGTGCCAGCAGTCAGGGGACAGGGGAGCAGTACGTC. Translating gives CASSQGTGEQYV.

This clonotype turned up a few times. The rearrangement joins TRBV15 to TRBJ1-1; TRBD1 aligns across 7 bases. CDR3 length: 14 residues. With 0 bases clipped from V and 3 bases from J, the junction kept 1 base outside the gene matches. Germline CDR1 and CDR2: LNHNV and YYDKDF (reference sequence). CDR3 sequence reads: CATSRETGDTEAFF. Here the CDR3 DNA reads TGTGCCACCAGCAGAGAAACAGGGGACACTGAAGCTTTCTTT.

This clonotype was counted at least ten times. One junction end disagrees with the germline gene, perhaps due to a read error. CDR3 coding DNA: TGTGCCAGCAGCCAGAACACTGAAGCTTTCTTT. Its protein product is CASSQNTEAFF. The chain employs TRBV5-1 and TRBJ1-1; D uncertain. Germline V gene sequence: CDR1 SGHRS, CDR2 YFSETQ. The CDR3 runs 11 residues.

The sample holds many counts of this clonotype. This sequence joins TRBV20-1 and TRBJ2-3; TRBD2 might be the D (5 bases). CDR3 size: 12 residues. In germline, CDR1 is DFQATT, CDR2 SNEGSKA (reference sequence). V lost 5 bases and J lost 2, with 8 bases in between. The DNA of the CDR3 is TGCAGTGCTCGGGGTTTCACAGATACGCAGTATTTT. It codes for CSARGFTDTQYF.

This rearrangement joins TRBV5-1 to TRBJ1-4; D call uncertain. Germline V gives CDR1 SGHRS, CDR2 YFSETQ. Between the trimmed V and J ends, which lost 0 bases and 10 bases, there was a span of 4 bases. The CDR3 covers 11 residues. The CDR3 bases are TGCGCCAGCAGCTTGGGCGGAAAACTGTTTTTT. Amino acid sequence: CASSLGGKLFF.

This clonotype has more than one count but fewer than ten. The V and J genes are TRBV5-5 and TRBJ1-5, with 8 bases that match TRBD1. The CDR3 totals 16 residues. Germline V gene sequence: CDR1 SGHKS, CDR2 YYEKEE (reference sequence). Germline trimming cut 0 bases from V and 3 bases from J; bases unmatched to any gene: 5. Here the CDR3 reads CASSLVHRGDNQPQHF. The CDR3 nucleotides are TGTGCCAGCAGCTTGGTTCACAGGGGGGACAATCAGCCCCAGCATTTT.

The chain is built from TRBV29-1 and TRBJ1-2; D unresolved. Germline V gene sequence: CDR1 SQVTM, CDR2 ANQGSEA. Trimming stripped 1 base from V and 8 bases from J, with 8 bases between. The CDR3 covers 11 residues. Here the CDR3 DNA reads TGCAGCGTTGAAGTATACAACGGCTACACCTTC. Protein sequence: CSVEVYNGYTF.

This clonotype was counted only a few times. The chain carries TRBV21-1 and TRBJ2-7. TRBV21-1 is recorded as a pseudogene. The CDR3 is 12 amino acids. The CDR3 nucleotides are TGTGCCAGCAGCAACCGGCTTTACGAGCAGTACGTC. Translated, it gives CASSNRLYEQYV.

Concerning this clonotype: The DNA is left out, because the CDR3 cannot be placed on it with certainty; the CDR3 is given as TCRdb lists it. This chain uses TRBV24-1 with TRBJ2-1. The CDR3 is 15 residues long, counting both termini. The germline gives CDR1 KGHDR, CDR2 SFDVKD. CDR3 residues: CATSVPNRLYNEQFF.

The J gene is TRBJ2-7, the V gene TRBV27, with D possibly matching TRBD2 (6 bases). Trimming stripped 5 bases from V and 2 bases from J, with 13 bases between. The germline V gene has CDR1 MNHEY and CDR2 SMNVEV (reference sequence). The CDR3 length is 14 residues. Written as DNA, the CDR3 is TGTGCCAGCAGTCGGAGGGCGGGTCCCTACGAGCAGTACTTC. Protein sequence: CASSRRAGPYEQYF.

J is TRBJ2-7 and V is TRBV9; 14 bases fit TRBD2. CDR1 is SGDLS and CDR2 is YYNGEE in the germline V gene. V was pared by 4 bases and J by 6 bases, with 12 bases of the junction left unmatched. The CDR3 is 17 residues long. As DNA, the CDR3 is TGTGCCAGCAGCTTCGAGGGGGGACTAGCGGGGGCTATCGAGCAGTACGTC. Translation gives CASSFEGGLAGAIEQYV.

This rearrangement joins TRBV7-2 to TRBJ1-5; 7 nucleotides match TRBD1. There are 14 residues in the CDR3. Per the germline V gene, CDR1 is SGHTA and CDR2 is FQGNSA. J lost 6 bases, V lost 5 bases, and 7 bases had no gene match. In DNA, the CDR3 is TGTGCCAGCAGCCCGAAGACAGGGACTCAGCCCCAGCATTTT. This translates into CASSPKTGTQPQHF.

This clonotype was seen more than once but under ten times. V is TRBV24-1 and J is TRBJ2-5; tentatively, D is TRBD1 or TRBD2 (5 bases each). Germline CDR1 reads KGHDR; CDR2 reads SFDVKD. V shed 5 bases and J shed 5 bases, with 17 bases lying between them. The CDR3 consists of 15 residues. In nucleotides, the CDR3 is TGTGCCACCAGTGGCCTCCAGGGAGTCGGTGAGACCCAGTACTTC. Its translation: CATSGLQGVGETQYF.

The sample holds one count of this clonotype. V usage is TRBV7-9 and J usage is TRBJ1-2, with no clear D. The CDR3 totals 16 residues. The germline V gene encodes CDR1 SEHNR and CDR2 FQNEAQ (reference sequence). V was clipped by 4 bases and J by 8 bases, with 23 bases between them. The CDR3 reads CASSSSPGPWSRGYTF. The CDR3 coding sequence is TGTGCCAGCAGCTCCTCCCCCGGGCCGTGGAGTCGCGGCTACACCTTC. The whole variable domain, filled in from reference TRBV7-9 and TRBJ1-2, reads DTGVSQNPRHKITKRGQNVTFRCDPISEHNRLYWYRQTLGQGPEFLTYFQNEAQLEKSRLLSDRFSAERPKGSFSTLEIQRTEQGDSAMYLCASSSSPGPWSRGYTFGSGTRLTVV.

This clonotype was observed at least ten times. The rearrangement uses TRBV20-1 and TRBJ2-7; TRBD2 agrees at 11 bases. The germline gives CDR1 DFQATT, CDR2 SNEGSKA (reference sequence). The CDR3 runs to 17 residues. J was trimmed by 4 bases and V by 5 bases; bases with no gene match: 16. The CDR3 region has the DNA TGCAGTGCTCTAATAATAGAGGGACTAGCGGCTTCGTACGAGCAGTACGTC. This codes for CSALIIEGLAASYEQYV.

This sequence joins TRBV5-1 and TRBJ2-3; 10 positions match TRBD2. This CDR3 contains 16 residues. With 5 bases clipped from V and 2 bases from J, the junction kept 8 bases outside the gene matches. The germline V gene has CDR1 SGHRS and CDR2 YFSETQ. CDR3 DNA: TGCGCCAGCAGGGGACGAGCGGGGGGGATCACAGATACGCAGTATTTT. Encoded protein: CASRGRAGGITDTQYF.

This clonotype was picked up many times. The chain employs TRBV9 and TRBJ1-5; D might be TRBD1 (6 bases). The germline gives CDR1 SGDLS, CDR2 YYNGEE. V lost 4 bases and J lost 0, with 23 bases in between. The CDR3 is 19 amino acids. Here the CDR3 reads CASSPRPRGRGDSNQPQHF. The CDR3 DNA follows: TGTGCCAGCAGCCCCCGTCCAAGGGGGAGGGGGGATAGCAATCAGCCCCAGCATTTT.

In its sample, this clonotype was seen a few times. V is TRBV12-3 or TRBV12-4 and J is TRBJ2-7; no reliable D call. The CDR3 totals 14 residues. V gave up 3 bases and J gave up 0 bases, with 9 bases separating them. The CDR3 DNA is TGTGCCAGCAGTTTCTGGGGATTCTCCTACGAGCAGTACTTC. Translation gives CASSFWGFSYEQYF.

The chain recombines TRBV7-2 with TRBJ1-1; no reliable D call. Deletions cut 1 base from V and 6 bases from J, with 12 bases between. CDR3 length equals 14 residues. Per germline, CDR1 SGHTA and CDR2 FQGNSA. In DNA form, the CDR3 reads TGTGCCAGCAGCTTAGACGTCAGACAATCTGAAGCTTTCTTT. Protein: CASSLDVRQSEAFF.

The rearrangement links TRBV12-3 or TRBV12-4 to TRBJ2-2; a possible D gene is TRBD2 (6 bases). The CDR3 consists of 14 residues. Trimming cost V 7 bases and J 6 bases, with 15 bases left between them. CDR3 coding DNA: TGTGCCAGCATCCGTGGAGGGGAAGCCGGGGAGCTGTTTTTT. This codes for CASIRGGEAGELFF.

The rearrangement links TRBV10-1 to TRBJ2-7, with D hard to call. The CDR3 loop spans 12 amino acids. The germline V gene encodes CDR1 WNHNN and CDR2 SYGVQD (reference sequence). Trimming stripped 5 bases from V and 6 bases from J, with 11 bases between. Here the CDR3 reads CASSPFMGEQYF. Here the CDR3 DNA reads TGCGCCAGCAGTCCCTTCATGGGCGAGCAGTACTTC.

The chain is built from TRBV5-1 and TRBJ1-2; D uncertain. CDR1 and CDR2 (germline): SGHRS, YFSETQ. Trimming cost V 4 bases and J 4 bases, with 11 bases left between them. The CDR3 is made up of 13 amino acids. This chain's CDR3 is CASSVDGSYGYTF. CDR3 sequence (DNA): TGCGCCAGCAGCGTGGATGGCTCCTATGGCTACACCTTC.

This clonotype was detected a few times. V is TRBV28 and J is TRBJ2-5, with 9 bases fitting TRBD2. V was clipped by 7 bases and J by 4 bases; unmatched bases: 7. The CDR3 is 14 amino acids. Germline-derived CDR1 and CDR2 are MDHEN and SYDVKM. For the CDR3, the DNA is TGTGCCAGCAACTCCGGCGGGGGGGTAGAGACCCAGTACTTC. It codes for CASNSGGGVETQYF.

This rearrangement joins TRBV20-1 to TRBJ2-3, with D perhaps matching TRBD2 (5 bases). Trimming took 4 bases from V and 2 from J, leaving 10 bases between them. This CDR3 contains 13 residues. Germline V CDR1 and CDR2: DFQATT, SNEGSKA (reference sequence). DNA for the CDR3: TGCAGTGCTACGAGGACTGACACAGATACGCAGTATTTT. It codes for CSATRTDTDTQYF.